The 14 T cell receptor beta chains given below trace back to one sample, sequenced in a study of blood T cells in healthy people across ages. The use of a sample-barcoded 5' primer and a J-beta primer mix characterized a second PCR of about 6 to 11 cycles. TCRdb analysed the 5' RACE reads with MiXCR anew, one entry per CDR3 protein. In the table there are hundreds of thousands of distinct CDR3 sequences, around 43% of which are singletons. Sequencing input: blood. The receptors come from a man at least 80 years old in good health.

This chain connects TRBV3-1 to TRBJ2-6, with unresolved D. The CDR3 length is 17 residues. Germline V gives CDR1 LGHDT, CDR2 YNNKEL (reference sequence). The V and J ends lost 0 bases and 0 bases respectively, with 9 bases between them. The CDR3 DNA follows: TGTGCCAGCAGCCAAGATTGGCGCTCCTCTGGGGCCAACGTCCTGACTTTC. It yields the protein CASSQDWRSSGANVLTF.

This clonotype appeared a few times. The chain employs TRBV9 and TRBJ2-5; the match to TRBD2 covers 10 bases. The J call could be wrong; TRBJ2-7 is a better fit for the DNA end. The CDR3 is 16 amino acids. Germline CDR1 is SGDLS and CDR2 is YYNGEE. Here the CDR3 DNA reads TGTGCCAGCAGCGTAGGGCTAGCGGGAGAGCGGGGCGAGCAGTACTTC. Its protein is CASSVGLAGERGEQYF.

This clonotype was detected a few times. This chain joins TRBV2 and TRBJ2-1; TRBD2 might be the D (5 bases). The CDR3 contains 15 residues. Trimming removed 8 bases at V and 3 bases at J, with 17 bases between. CDR1 and CDR2 from the germline V gene are SNHLY and FYNNEI. The CDR3 DNA reads as TGTGCCAGCCGCATCGAGGGCGGCGTCTACAATGAGCAGTTCTTC. This translates into CASRIEGGVYNEQFF.

This rearrangement joins TRBV7-2 to TRBJ1-5; D not resolved. CDR3 length equals 20 residues. Germline-derived CDR1 and CDR2 are SGHTA and FQGNSA. The ends were cut back, 5 bases at V and 0 bases at J, with 26 bases in the middle. CDR3 sequence (DNA): TGTGCCAGCAGCCACAAGCACAGAAACAACGGAGGATGTAGCAATCAGCCCCAGCATTTT. Amino acids: CASSHKHRNNGGCSNQPQHF.

This clonotype appeared many times. The chain employs TRBV11-1 and TRBJ2-7, with 7 bases fitting TRBD2. The CDR3 has 15 residues. From germline, CDR1 is SGHAT and CDR2 FQDESV (reference sequence). J lost 2 bases, V lost 5 bases, and 9 bases had no gene match. CDR3 protein: CASSQTSRFPYEQYF. For the CDR3, the DNA is TGTGCCAGCAGCCAGACTAGCAGATTTCCCTACGAGCAGTACTTC.

As regards this clonotype: The junction does not match germline at one end; this may be a read error. The chain combines TRBV10-3 with TRBJ2-4; 9 bases agree with TRBD1. Germline lookup yields CDR1 ENHRY and CDR2 SYGVKD. The CDR3 totals 14 residues. The CDR3 DNA is TGTGCTATCAGTCCCGGACAGGGGTTCGGGGAGCAGTACTTC. It translates to CAISPGQGFGEQYF.

This clonotype came up a few times. The chain employs TRBV10-3 and TRBJ2-1, with 9 nucleotides matching TRBD2. CDR1 is ENHRY, CDR2 SYGVKD, per germline. The CDR3 is 17 residues long. The trim removed 0 bases at V and 3 bases at J, leaving 6 bases unmatched. The CDR3 is CAISESRGTSLYNEQFF. CDR3 sequence (DNA): TGTGCCATCAGTGAGTCTAGAGGGACTAGCCTCTACAATGAGCAGTTCTTC.

This clonotype occurred once. The gene calls are TRBV20-1 and TRBJ1-4; 9 positions match TRBD1. V lost 3 bases, J lost 8 bases, and 10 bases stayed unmatched. Germline assignment: CDR1 DFQATT and CDR2 SNEGSKA (reference sequence). The CDR3 runs 15 residues. The DNA for the CDR3 is TGCAGTGCTAGTTCCGGGACAGGGCCCCCAGAAAAACTGTTTTTT. Amino acids: CSASSGTGPPEKLFF.

The V gene is TRBV4-3, the J gene TRBJ2-3, with D tentatively TRBD2 (6 bases). Germline assignment: CDR1 LGHNA and CDR2 YSLEER. V shed 1 base and J shed 2 bases, with 19 bases lying between them. CDR3 length: 18 residues. This CDR3 is CASSQVAGKADHTDTQYF. CDR3 bases: TGCGCCAGCAGCCAAGTTGCGGGGAAAGCTGACCACACAGATACGCAGTATTTT.

A few counts support this clonotype. The chain combines TRBV5-6 with TRBJ1-2; TRBD1 matches at 8 bases. The ends lost 1 base at V and 5 bases at J; junction bases unmatched: 4. Germline CDR1 and CDR2: SGHDT and YYEEEE. This CDR3 has 14 residues. CDR3 protein: CASSLTTGGYGYTF. The CDR3 nucleotides read TGTGCCAGCAGCTTGACAACAGGGGGGTATGGCTACACCTTC. The whole variable domain, remainder taken from reference TRBV5-6 and TRBJ1-2, is DAGVTQSPTHLIKTRGQQVTLRCSPKSGHDTVSWYQQALGQGPQFIFQYYEEEERQRGNFPDRFSGHQFPNYSSELNVNALLLGDSALYLCASSLTTGGYGYTFGSGTRLTVV.

Many counts were recorded for this clonotype. The rearrangement joins TRBV12-3 or TRBV12-4 to TRBJ2-6, with 7 bases lining up with TRBD1. V shed 4 bases, J shed 3 bases, and the junction held 3 bases outside the gene matches. CDR3 length: 15 amino acids. This CDR3 reads CASSSTGVGANVLTF. CDR3 DNA: TGTGCCAGCAGTTCAACAGGGGTTGGGGCCAACGTCCTGACTTTC.

This rearrangement joins TRBV29-1 to TRBJ1-1; D may be TRBD1 (6 bases). Germline V CDR1 and CDR2: SQVTM, ANQGSEA. Trimming pared 4 bases from V and 5 bases from J, leaving 17 bases between. This CDR3 comprises 14 residues. The DNA of the CDR3 is TGCAGCGTTGTTGATGATGGCCAGGGGACTGAAGCTTTCTTT. Translating it yields CSVVDDGQGTEAFF.

The CDR3 coding sequence is TGTGCCAGCACCCTCAGGAGCTCCTACAATGAGCAGTTCTTC. The encoded protein is CASTLRSSYNEQFF. The J gene is TRBJ2-1, the V gene TRBV19; no reliable D call. The V gene lost 9 bases and the J gene lost 0 bases, with 12 bases spanning the gap. Germline V gives CDR1 LNHDA, CDR2 SQIVND (reference sequence). The length of the CDR3 is 14 residues.

The V call is TRBV20-1, the J call TRBJ2-7; 7 nucleotides line up with TRBD1. Germline CDR1 DFQATT, CDR2 SNEGSKA (reference sequence). The CDR3 totals 14 residues. With V trimmed by 1 base and J by 3 bases, 6 bases remained unmatched. CDR3 in amino acids: CSARVSGGLYEQYF. In DNA form, the CDR3 reads TGCAGTGCTAGAGTATCAGGGGGTCTCTACGAGCAGTACTTC.